This T cell receptor beta chain was recovered during a study of shared clonotypes between healthy human individuals. Study-level background: Each donor's CD8 memory used one plate, CD8 naive two, each CD4 subset three. Study-wide points: Generation probability values for non-shared clonotypes were lower than those for clonotypes shared by all four donors. An expected dependence of interdonor clonotype sharing on sequencing depth was noted.

The length of the CDR3 is 15 residues. Germline V gene data show CDR1 as KGHSY and CDR2 as FQNENV. V lost 2 bases and J 0 bases, leaving 10 bases between the germline ends. Notes on this clone: Its antigen remains unidentified.

The donors, healthy adults who were HIV-negative, had experienced no recent acute infections or vaccinations. Sequencing used immunoSEQ multiplex PCR; TCRdb keeps in-frame clones, though not all of them. The data hold about 330,000 clones, with roughly 91% observed a single time. This clonotype originated in a man aged 18 to 29 in good health. Material: memory CD8+ T cells sorted from blood. Described subset: CD45RO+ cells pooled with CCR7-negative TemRA cells. The chain uses TRBV16 and TRBJ1-1; no clear D. CDR3 DNA sequence: TGTGCCAGCAGCCAACTAAGCGGGTTGAACACTGAAGCTTTCTTT. Translating gives CASSQLSGLNTEAFF.